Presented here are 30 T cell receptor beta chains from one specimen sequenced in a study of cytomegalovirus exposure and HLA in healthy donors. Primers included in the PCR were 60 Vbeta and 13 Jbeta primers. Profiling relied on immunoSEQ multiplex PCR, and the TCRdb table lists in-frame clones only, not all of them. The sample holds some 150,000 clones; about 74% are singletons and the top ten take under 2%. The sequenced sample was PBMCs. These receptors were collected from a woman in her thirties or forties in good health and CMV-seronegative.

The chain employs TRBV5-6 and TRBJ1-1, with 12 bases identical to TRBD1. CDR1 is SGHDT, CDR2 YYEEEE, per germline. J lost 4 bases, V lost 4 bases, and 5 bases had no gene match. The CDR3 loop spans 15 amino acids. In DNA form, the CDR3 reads TGTGCCAGCAGCGGGACAGGGGGCAGGGGCACTGAAGCTTTCTTT. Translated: CASSGTGGRGTEAFF.

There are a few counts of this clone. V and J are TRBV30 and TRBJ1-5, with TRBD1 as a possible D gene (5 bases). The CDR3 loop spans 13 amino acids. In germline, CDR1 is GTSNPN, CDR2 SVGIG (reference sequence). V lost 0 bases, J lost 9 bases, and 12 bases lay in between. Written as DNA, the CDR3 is TGTGCCTGGAGTGTAGGGGCCGGGTGGCCCCAGCATTTT. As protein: CAWSVGAGWPQHF. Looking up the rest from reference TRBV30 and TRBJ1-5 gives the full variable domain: SQTIHQWPATLVQPVGSPLSLECTVEGTSNPNLYWYRQAAGRGLQLLFYSVGIGQISSEVPQNLSASRPQDRQFILSSKKLLLSDSGFYLCAWSVGAGWPQHFGDGTRLSIL.

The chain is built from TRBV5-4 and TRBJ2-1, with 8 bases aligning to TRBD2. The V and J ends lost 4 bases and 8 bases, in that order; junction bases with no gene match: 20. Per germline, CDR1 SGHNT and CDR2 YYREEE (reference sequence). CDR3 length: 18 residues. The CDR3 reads CASSPGGLGGSNVHEQFF. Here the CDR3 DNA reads TGTGCCAGCAGCCCGGGGGGGTTGGGCGGGAGTAATGTCCATGAGCAGTTCTTC.

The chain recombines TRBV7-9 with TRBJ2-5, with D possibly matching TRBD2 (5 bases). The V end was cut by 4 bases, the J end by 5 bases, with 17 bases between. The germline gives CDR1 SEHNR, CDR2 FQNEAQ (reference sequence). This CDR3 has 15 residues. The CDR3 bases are TGTGCCAGCAGCTCCGGGCGGGCTCTCGGGGAGACCCAGTACTTC. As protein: CASSSGRALGETQYF.

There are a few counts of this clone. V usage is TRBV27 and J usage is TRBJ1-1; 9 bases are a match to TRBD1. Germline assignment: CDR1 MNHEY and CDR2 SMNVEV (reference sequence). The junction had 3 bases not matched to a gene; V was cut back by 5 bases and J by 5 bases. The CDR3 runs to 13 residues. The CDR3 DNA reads TGTGCCAGCAGTCCGGACAGGGGTACTGAAGCTTTCTTT. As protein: CASSPDRGTEAFF.

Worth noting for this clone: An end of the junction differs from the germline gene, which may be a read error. Here the CDR3 DNA reads TGCGCCAGCAGGTTGGGACAGGGGGCGCAATCACCCCTCCACTTT. It is translated as CASRLGQGAQSPLHF. The chain carries TRBV5-1 and TRBJ1-6; TRBD1 aligns across 12 bases. CDR3 size: 15 residues. The V gene's germline CDR1 is SGHRS and CDR2 YFSETQ.

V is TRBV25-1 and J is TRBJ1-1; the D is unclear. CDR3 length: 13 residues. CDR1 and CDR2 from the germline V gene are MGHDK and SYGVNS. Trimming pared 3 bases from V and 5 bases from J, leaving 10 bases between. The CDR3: CASSEMLETEAFF. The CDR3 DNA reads TGTGCCAGCAGTGAGATGTTGGAGACTGAAGCTTTCTTT.

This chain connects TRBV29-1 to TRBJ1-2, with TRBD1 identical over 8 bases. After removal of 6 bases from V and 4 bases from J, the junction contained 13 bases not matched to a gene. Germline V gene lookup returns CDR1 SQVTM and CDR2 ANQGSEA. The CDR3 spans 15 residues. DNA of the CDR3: TGCAGCGTGGCCTTAGGGGCAGGGACAGGCTATGGCTACACCTTC. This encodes CSVALGAGTGYGYTF. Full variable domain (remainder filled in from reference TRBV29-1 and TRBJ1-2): SAVISQKPSRDICQRGTSLTIQCQVDSQVTMMFWYRQQPGQSLTLIATANQGSEATYESGFVIDKFPISRPNLTFSTLTVSNMSPEDSSIYLCSVALGAGTGYGYTFGSGTRLTVV.

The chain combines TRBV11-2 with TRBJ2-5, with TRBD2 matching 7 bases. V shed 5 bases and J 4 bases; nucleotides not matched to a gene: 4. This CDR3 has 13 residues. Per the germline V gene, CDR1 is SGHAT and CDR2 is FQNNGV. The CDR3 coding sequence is TGTGCCAGCAGCGGTACGGGGGGAGAGACCCAGTACTTC. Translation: CASSGTGGETQYF.

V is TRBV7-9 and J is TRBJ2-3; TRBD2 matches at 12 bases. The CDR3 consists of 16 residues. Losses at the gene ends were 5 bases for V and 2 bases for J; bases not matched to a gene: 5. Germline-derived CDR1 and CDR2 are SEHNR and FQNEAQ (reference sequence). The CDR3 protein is CASSTTSGGFTDTQYF. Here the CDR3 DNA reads TGTGCCAGCAGCACGACTAGCGGGGGATTCACAGATACGCAGTATTTT.

DNA for the CDR3: TGTGCCTGGAGTGTGAGGGATGAAAAACTGTTTTTT. Amino acids: CAWSVRDEKLFF. The J gene is TRBJ1-4, the V gene TRBV30; D gene unclear. This CDR3 is built from 12 residues. Germline lookup yields CDR1 GTSNPN and CDR2 SVGIG (reference sequence). Trimming removed 0 bases at V and 6 bases at J, with 5 bases between.

CDR3 protein: CASSLATEDEKLFF. DNA of the CDR3: TGTGCCAGCAGTTTGGCCACTGAGGATGAAAAACTGTTTTTT. The rearrangement joins TRBV27 to TRBJ1-4, with D unresolved. CDR3 length: 14 amino acids. The germline V gene has CDR1 MNHEY and CDR2 SMNVEV (reference sequence). The germline V and J ends were trimmed by 3 bases and 6 bases, with 11 bases remaining between them.

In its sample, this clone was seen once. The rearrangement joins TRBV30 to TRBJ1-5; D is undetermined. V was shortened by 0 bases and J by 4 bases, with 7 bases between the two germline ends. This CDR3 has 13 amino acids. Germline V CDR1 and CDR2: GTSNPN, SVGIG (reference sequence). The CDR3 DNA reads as TGTGCCTGGAGTGTAACAGAGAATCAGCCCCAGCATTTT. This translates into CAWSVTENQPQHF.

The CDR3 sequence: CASSSQTVSYEQYF. CDR3 coding DNA: TGTGCCAGCAGCTCACAGACAGTTTCCTACGAGCAGTACTTC. The V and J genes are TRBV7-9 and TRBJ2-5, with TRBD1 as a possible D gene (5 bases). With the DNA end fitting TRBJ2-7 better, the J assignment may be wrong. The CDR3 is 14 residues long. Looked up from germline, CDR1 is SEHNR and CDR2 is FQNEAQ (reference sequence).

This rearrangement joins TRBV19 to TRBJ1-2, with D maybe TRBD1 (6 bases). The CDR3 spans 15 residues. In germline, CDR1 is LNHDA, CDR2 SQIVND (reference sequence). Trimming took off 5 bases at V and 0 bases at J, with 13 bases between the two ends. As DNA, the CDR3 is TGTGCCAGTAGTTTACAGGGCAATGCTAACTATGGCTACACCTTC. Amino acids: CASSLQGNANYGYTF. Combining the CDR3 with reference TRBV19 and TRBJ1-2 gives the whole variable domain DGGITQSPKYLFRKEGQNVTLSCEQNLNHDAMYWYRQDPGQGLRLIYYSQIVNDFQKGDIAEGYSVSREKKESFPLTVTSAQKNPTAFYLCASSLQGNANYGYTFGSGTRLTVV.

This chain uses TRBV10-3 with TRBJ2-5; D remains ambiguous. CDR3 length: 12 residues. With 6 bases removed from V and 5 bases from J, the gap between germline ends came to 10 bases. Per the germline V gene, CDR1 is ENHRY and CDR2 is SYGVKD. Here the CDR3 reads CAIRPPGETQYF. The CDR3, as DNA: TGTGCCATCAGACCACCCGGGGAGACCCAGTACTTC.

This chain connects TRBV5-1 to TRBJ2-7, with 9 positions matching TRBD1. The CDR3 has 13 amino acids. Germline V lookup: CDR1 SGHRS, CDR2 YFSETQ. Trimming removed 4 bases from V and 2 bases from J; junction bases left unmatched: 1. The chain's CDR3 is CASSGDRAYEQYF. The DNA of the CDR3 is TGCGCCAGCAGCGGGGACAGGGCCTACGAGCAGTACTTC.

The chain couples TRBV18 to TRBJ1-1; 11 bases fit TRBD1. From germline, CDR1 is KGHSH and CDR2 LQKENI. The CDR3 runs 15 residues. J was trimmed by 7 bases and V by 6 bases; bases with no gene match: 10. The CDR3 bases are TGTGCCAGCTCGTCGGGGACAGGGGGAATTGGTGAAGCTTTCTTT. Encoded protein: CASSSGTGGIGEAFF.

The CDR3 reads CASSIGTGGNGELFF. In DNA, the CDR3 is TGTGCCAGCAGCATCGGGACAGGGGGGAACGGGGAGCTGTTTTTT. The V call is TRBV6-4, the J call TRBJ2-2, with TRBD1 identical over 11 bases. Trimming took 6 bases from V and 7 from J; bases not matched to a gene: 7. The CDR3 has 15 amino acids. The germline V gene has CDR1 MRHNA and CDR2 SNTAGT.

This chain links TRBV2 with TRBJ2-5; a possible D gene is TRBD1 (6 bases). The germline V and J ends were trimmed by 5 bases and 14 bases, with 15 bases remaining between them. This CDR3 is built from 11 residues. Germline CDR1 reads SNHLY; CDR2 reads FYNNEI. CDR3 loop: CASSTGTRPYF. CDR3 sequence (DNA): TGTGCCAGCAGTACTGGGACACGCCCTTACTTC.

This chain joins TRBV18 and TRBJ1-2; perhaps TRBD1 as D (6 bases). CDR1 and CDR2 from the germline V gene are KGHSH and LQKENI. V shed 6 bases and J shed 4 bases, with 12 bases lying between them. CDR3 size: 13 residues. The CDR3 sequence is CASSQDSSYGYTF. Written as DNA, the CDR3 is TGTGCCAGCTCCCAGGACAGCTCCTATGGCTACACCTTC.

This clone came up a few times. The CDR3 DNA sequence: TGTGCCAGCAGCTTCAATTCAGCGGGAGGGTTTGGAGCCAAAAACATTCAGTACTTC. The encoded protein is CASSFNSAGGFGAKNIQYF. The genes are TRBV5-5 and TRBJ2-4, with 10 bases fitting TRBD2. This CDR3 has 19 amino acids. J gave up 0 bases and V 2 bases, and 11 bases lay outside the gene matches. Germline V CDR1 and CDR2: SGHKS, YYEKEE (reference sequence).

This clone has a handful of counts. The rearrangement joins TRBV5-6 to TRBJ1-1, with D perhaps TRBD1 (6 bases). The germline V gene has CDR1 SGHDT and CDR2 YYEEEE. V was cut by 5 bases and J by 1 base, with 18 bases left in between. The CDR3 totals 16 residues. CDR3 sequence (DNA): TGTGCCAGCAGATTGAATCCGACAGGAACGAACACTGAAGCTTTCTTT. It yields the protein CASRLNPTGTNTEAFF.

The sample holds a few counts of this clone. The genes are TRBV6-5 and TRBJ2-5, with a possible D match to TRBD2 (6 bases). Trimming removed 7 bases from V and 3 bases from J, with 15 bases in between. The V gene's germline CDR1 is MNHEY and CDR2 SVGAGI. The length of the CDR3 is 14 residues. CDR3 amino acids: CASNLGGGKETQYF. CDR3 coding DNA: TGTGCCAGCAACTTGGGGGGAGGTAAAGAGACCCAGTACTTC.

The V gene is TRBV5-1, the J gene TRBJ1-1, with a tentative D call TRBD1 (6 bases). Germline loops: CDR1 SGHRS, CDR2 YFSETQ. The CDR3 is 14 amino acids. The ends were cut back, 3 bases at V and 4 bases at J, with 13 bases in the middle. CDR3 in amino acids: CASSSNRASTEAFF. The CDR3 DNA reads TGCGCCAGCAGCTCAAACAGGGCCAGCACTGAAGCTTTCTTT.

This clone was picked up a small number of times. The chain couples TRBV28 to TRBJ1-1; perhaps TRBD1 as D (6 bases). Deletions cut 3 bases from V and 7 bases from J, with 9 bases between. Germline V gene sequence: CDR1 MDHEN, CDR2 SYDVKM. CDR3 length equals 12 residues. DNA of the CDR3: TGTGCCAGCAGTTTTCGCAGGGGTGAAGCTTTCTTT. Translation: CASSFRRGEAFF.

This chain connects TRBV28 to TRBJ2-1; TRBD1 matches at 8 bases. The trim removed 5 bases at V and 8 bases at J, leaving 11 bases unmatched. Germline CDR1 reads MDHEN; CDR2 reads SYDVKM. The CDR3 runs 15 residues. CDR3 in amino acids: CASSPTGVERYEQFF. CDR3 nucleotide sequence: TGTGCCAGCAGTCCGACAGGGGTGGAGAGGTATGAGCAGTTCTTC.

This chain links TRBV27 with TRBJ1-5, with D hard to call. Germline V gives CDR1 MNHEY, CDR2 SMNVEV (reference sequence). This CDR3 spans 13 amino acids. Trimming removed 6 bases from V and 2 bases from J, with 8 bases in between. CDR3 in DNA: TGTGCCAGCAGACAGCAGGGCAATCAGCCCCAGCATTTT. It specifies CASRQQGNQPQHF.

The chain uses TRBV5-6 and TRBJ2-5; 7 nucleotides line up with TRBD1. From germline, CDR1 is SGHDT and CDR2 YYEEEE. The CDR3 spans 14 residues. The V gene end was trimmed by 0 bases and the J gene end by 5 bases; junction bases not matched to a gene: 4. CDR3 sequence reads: CASSLVRGPETQYF. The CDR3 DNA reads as TGTGCCAGCAGCTTGGTGAGGGGGCCCGAGACCCAGTACTTC.

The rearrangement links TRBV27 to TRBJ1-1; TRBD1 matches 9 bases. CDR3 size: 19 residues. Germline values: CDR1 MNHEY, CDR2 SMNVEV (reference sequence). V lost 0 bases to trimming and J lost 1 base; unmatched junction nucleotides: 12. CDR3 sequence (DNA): TGTGCCAGCAGTTTATCGGACTCAAGGACAGGGGTAAGGAACACTGAAGCTTTCTTT. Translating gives CASSLSDSRTGVRNTEAFF.